This record looks at one TCR beta chain sequence and its context. Ten or more counts support this clonotype. The antigen this receptor binds is unknown. The record has no base qualities; no much larger clone is one base away. This specimen comes from a study of T cells in Graves' hyperthyroidism and ophthalmopathy (dated by TCRdb to about 2019). About the full investigation: Peripheral blood was collected at initial diagnosis, before any treatment. TCR V-J signatures able to tell the groups apart were searched for in a discovery cohort of 90 to 100 patients, of whom more than 40 had Graves' ophthalmopathy and more than 55 had stable Graves' hyperthyroidism. An independent validation cohort of under 20 hyperthyroidism patients and 17 patients who later progressed to ophthalmopathy tested prospective prediction of ophthalmopathy. The roughly 90 discovery patients were divided at random into training and test sets in a 7:3 ratio. In about 6 Graves' hyperthyroidism patients, the study also compared T-cell repertoires from thyroid tissue with T-cell repertoires from blood. After blood sampling, hyperthyroidism patients were treated with methimazole at a starting dose of 30 mg daily, and ophthalmopathy patients were treated with high-dose intravenous methylprednisolone. The paper describes TCR Vbeta CDR3 sequencing of 140 or so peripheral blood samples, made up of 43 ophthalmopathy patients, over 70 hyperthyroidism patients and roughly 17 progressor patients.

Summary of the overall study and its limitations: Most expanded thyroid clonotypes (frequency above 0.001) were also found in blood, which suggests that blood repertoires may mirror thyroid immune responses. Sample size was not statistically predetermined, and blinding of investigators to group allocation was not performed. In validation, the model predicted progression to ophthalmopathy with 65% to 71% sensitivity and 72% to 75% specificity, a median of 6.5 months before onset. A 13 V-J signature model separated ophthalmopathy from stable hyperthyroidism, with approximately 86% sensitivity and about 81% specificity in cross-validation and 80%/75% in testing.

The CDR3 starts with the cysteine, ends with the phenylalanine, and has 14 residues. CDR3 DNA is the only sequence kept; it has 42 bases, read in frame from the first base. V lost 4 bases and J lost 5 bases; the stretch between them is 12 bases long. The germline V gene specifies MDHEN as CDR1 and SYDVKM as CDR2. Amplification of TCR beta CDR3 regions was carried out from RNA transcripts. The TCR CDR3 was subjected to a first round of RT-PCR using the HTBI primer set and the Qiagen OneStep RT-PCR kit. The libraries were constructed in a second round of multiplex PCR and then size-selected and purified. The libraries were sequenced on an Illumina HiSeq2000 using paired-end 100 bp reads. From the authors' description of their analysis: SOAPnuke was used to process the raw data, throwing out any read that contained adapters or uncalled bases, had a mean Phred below 15, or lacked an exact constant-primer or identifier match. High-quality paired reads were merged with COPE v1.2.5, and unique nucleotide sequences were defined as clonotypes. Clonotypes were aligned to IMGT TRBV, TRBD and TRBJ reference segments using MiTCR v1.1. The analysis included only V-J combinations with a frequency above 0.0001, which together covered around 99% of the repertoires. A TCS score was defined as the ratio of F50 (clonal expansion) to E x V (chaos), with BLOSUM62-based TCRdist applied between CDR3 peptides within each V-J. Welch's t-statistics and random forest reduced several hundred V-J features to 10 to 15, which were used in a naive Bayes classifier (R e1071). Using fastp at Q25 and MiXCR, TCRdb reprocessed the public reads and kept productive beta chains. Rows are unified per CDR3 protein, each entry keeping the most common DNA and genes. TCRdb's processing, not the authors' own work, is the source of the V and J calls. Counted in this sample were around 420,000 distinct CDR3 sequences; around 13% of them appeared once. The biggest ten clones account for about 5% of the sample.

Stable Graves' hyperthyroidism was defined as the absence of progression to ophthalmopathy over 18 months of follow-up. Hyperthyroidism patients were newly diagnosed, had a disease duration of under 2 months, and were aged 18 to 65 years. Exclusion was applied to patients with uncontrolled infections, other autoimmune diseases, pregnancy or lactation. Diagnoses were established on the basis of clinical symptoms, serum thyroxine and TRAb, thyroid ultrasound, and orbital computed tomography. Ficoll-Paque density gradient centrifugation was used to isolate PBMCs from about 9.4 ml of fresh peripheral blood. Total RNA was extracted using Trizol reagent, and RNA quality was assessed on an Agilent 2100 Bioanalyzer.

The sample comprised blood. This sequence originates from a woman younger than 35 with Graves' hyperthyroidism. The chain employs TRBV28 and TRBJ1-5; no D gene call is confident. CDR3 sequence: CASSYRRDHQPQHF. The nucleotide sequence is given as TGTGCCAGCAGTTATCGCAGAGACCATCAGCCCCAGCATTTT.